This TCR beta chain was identified during a study of technical replicates of blood from a handful of donors. The data were produced by immunoSEQ multiplex PCR, yet TCRdb's version contains in-frame clones alone and is incomplete. The sample holds tens of thousands of clones, 93% seen once. The length of the CDR3 is 12 residues. Trimming stripped 7 bases from V and 7 bases from J, with 13 bases between. CDR1 SQVTM and CDR2 ANQGSEA come from the germline V gene. The gene calls are TRBV29-1 and TRBJ1-4, with D tentatively TRBD1 (6 bases). The receptor was derived from a human donor in good health. The source material was T cells isolated from PBMCs. The CDR3 sequence: CSAQQGAEKLFF. The CDR3 DNA is TGCAGCGCGCAACAGGGAGCTGAAAAACTGTTTTTT.